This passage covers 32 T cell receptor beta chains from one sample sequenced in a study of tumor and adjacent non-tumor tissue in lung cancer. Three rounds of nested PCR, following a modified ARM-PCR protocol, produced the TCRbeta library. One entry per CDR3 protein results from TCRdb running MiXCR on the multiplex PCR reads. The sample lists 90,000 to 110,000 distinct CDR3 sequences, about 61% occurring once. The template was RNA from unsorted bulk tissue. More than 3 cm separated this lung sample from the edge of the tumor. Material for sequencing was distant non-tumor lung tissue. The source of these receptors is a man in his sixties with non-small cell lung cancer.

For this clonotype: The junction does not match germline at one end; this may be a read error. The DNA for the CDR3 is TGTGCCAGCAACTTAGGCAGGGATAGCTCCTACAATGAGCTGTTCTTC. As protein: CASNLGRDSSYNELFF. The gene calls are TRBV11-3 and TRBJ2-1, with a weak D call TRBD1 (5 bases). Germline lookup yields CDR1 SGHNT and CDR2 YENEEA. There are 16 residues in the CDR3.

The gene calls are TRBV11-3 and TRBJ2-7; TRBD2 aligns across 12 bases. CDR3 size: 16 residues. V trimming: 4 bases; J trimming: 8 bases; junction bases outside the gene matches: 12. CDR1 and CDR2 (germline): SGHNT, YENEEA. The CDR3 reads CASSSRTSGKRNKQYF. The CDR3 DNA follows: TGTGCCAGCAGCTCCCGGACTAGCGGGAAACGCAACAAGCAGTACTTC.

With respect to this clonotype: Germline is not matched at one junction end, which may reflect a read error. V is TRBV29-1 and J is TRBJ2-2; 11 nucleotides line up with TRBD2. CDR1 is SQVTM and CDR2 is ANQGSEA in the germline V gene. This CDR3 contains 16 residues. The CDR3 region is CSVYGTSGTSTGKLFF. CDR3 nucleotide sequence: TGCAGTGTGTACGGGACTAGCGGAACGAGCACCGGGAAGCTGTTTTTT.

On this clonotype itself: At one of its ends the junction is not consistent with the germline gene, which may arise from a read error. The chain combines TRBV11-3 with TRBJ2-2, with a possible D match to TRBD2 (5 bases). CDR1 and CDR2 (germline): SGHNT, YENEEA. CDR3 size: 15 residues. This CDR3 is CASSLQDLNTGEQFF. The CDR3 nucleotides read TGTGCCAGCAGCTTACAAGACCTGAACACCGGGGAGCAGTTTTTT.

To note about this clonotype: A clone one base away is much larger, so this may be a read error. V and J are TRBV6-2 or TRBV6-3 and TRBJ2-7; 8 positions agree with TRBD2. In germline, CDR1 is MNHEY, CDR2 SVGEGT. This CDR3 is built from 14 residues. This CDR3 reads CVSSRGGVRYEQYF. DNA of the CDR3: TGTGTCAGCAGTCGGGGGGGAGTCCGCTACGAGCAGTACTTC.

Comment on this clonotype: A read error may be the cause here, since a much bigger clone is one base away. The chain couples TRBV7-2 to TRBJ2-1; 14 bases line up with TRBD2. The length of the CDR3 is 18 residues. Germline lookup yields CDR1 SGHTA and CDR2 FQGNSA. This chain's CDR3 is CASSLSGTSGRRYTEQFF. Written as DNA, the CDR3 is TGTGCCAGCAGCTTAAGCGGGACTAGCGGGAGAAGATACACTGAGCAGTTCTTC.

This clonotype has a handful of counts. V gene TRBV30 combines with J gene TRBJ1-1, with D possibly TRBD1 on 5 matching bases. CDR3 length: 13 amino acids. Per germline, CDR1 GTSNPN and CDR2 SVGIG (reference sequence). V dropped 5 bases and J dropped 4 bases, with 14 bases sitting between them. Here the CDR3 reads CAWEGLPGTEAFF. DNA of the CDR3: TGTGCCTGGGAGGGACTCCCGGGCACTGAAGCTTTCTTT.

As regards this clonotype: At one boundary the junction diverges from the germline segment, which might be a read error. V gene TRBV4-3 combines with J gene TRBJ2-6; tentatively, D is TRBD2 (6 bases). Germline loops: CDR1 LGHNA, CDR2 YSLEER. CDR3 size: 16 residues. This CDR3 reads CASSQDTGTGANVPTF. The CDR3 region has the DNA TGCGCCAGCAGCCAAGATACGGGGACTGGGGCCAACGTCCCGACTTTC.

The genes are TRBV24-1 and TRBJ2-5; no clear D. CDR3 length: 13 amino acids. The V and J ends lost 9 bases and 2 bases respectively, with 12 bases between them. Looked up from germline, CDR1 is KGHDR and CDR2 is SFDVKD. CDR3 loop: CATRLRNQETQYF. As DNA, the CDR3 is TGTGCCACCCGCTTGCGGAATCAAGAGACCCAGTACTTC.

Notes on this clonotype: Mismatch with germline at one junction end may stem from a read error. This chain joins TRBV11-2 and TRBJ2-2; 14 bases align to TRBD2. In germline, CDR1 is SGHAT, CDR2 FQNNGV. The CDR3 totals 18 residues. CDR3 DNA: TGTGTCAGCAGCTCGGGACTAGCGGGAGCGACGAATAACGGGGAGCTGTTTTTT. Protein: CVSSSGLAGATNNGELFF.

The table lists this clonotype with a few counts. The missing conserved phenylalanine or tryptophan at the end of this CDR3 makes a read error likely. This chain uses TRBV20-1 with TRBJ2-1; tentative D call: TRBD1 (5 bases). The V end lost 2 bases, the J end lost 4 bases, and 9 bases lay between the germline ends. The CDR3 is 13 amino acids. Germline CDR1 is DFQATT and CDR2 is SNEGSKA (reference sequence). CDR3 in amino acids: CSARRTGYNEQFS. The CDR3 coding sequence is TGCAGTGCTAGACGAACAGGATACAATGAGCAGTTCTCC.

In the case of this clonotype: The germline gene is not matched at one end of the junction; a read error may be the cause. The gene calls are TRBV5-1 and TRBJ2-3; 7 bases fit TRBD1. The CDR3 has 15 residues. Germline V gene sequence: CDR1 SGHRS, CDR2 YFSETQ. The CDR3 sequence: CASSQRQGVTDMQYF. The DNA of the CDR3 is TGCGCTAGCAGCCAACGACAGGGAGTCACAGATATGCAGTATTTT.

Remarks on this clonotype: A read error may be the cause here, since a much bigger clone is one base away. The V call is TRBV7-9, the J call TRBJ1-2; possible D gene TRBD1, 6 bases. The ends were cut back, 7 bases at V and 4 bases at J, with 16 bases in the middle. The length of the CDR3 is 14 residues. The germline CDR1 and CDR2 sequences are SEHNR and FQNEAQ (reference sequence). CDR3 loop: CASNSQGVAYGYTF. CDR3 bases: TGTGCCAGCAACTCACAGGGAGTTGCCTATGGCTACACCTTC.

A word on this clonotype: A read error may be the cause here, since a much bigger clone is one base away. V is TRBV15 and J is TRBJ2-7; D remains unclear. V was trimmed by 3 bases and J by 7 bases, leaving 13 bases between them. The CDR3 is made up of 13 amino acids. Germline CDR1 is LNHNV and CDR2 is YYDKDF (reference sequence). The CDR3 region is CATSSIAEEEQYF. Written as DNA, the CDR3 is TGTGCCACCAGCAGCATCGCAGAGGAGGAGCAGTACTTC.

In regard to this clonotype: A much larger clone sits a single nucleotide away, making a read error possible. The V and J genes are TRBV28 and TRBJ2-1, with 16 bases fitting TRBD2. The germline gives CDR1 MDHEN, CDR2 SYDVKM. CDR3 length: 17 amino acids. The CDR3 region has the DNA TGTGCCAGCTTGGGGGGACTAGCGGGAGGGTCCTACAATGAGCTGTTCTTC. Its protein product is CASLGGLAGGSYNELFF.

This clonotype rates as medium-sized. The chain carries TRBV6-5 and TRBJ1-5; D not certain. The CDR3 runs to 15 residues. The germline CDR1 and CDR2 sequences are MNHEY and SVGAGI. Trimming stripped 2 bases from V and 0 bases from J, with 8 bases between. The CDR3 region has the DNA TGTGCCAGCAGTTACGATCAATATAGCAATCAGCCCCAGCATTTT. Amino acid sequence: CASSYDQYSNQPQHF.

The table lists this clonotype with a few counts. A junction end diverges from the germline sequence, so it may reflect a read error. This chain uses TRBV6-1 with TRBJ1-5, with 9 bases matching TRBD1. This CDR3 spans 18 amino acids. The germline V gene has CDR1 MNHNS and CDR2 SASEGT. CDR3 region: CANSEFGTGMLSNQPQHF. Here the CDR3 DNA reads TGTGCCAACAGTGAATTTGGGACAGGGATGCTTAGCAATCAGCCCCAGCATTTT.

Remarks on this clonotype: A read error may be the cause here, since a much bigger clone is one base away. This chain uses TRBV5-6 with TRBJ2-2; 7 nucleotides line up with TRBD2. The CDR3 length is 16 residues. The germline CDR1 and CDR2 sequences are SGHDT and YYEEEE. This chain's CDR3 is CASSSLGRIHTGEMFF. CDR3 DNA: TGTGCCAGCAGCTCCCTCGGGAGGATACACACCGGGGAGATGTTTTTT.

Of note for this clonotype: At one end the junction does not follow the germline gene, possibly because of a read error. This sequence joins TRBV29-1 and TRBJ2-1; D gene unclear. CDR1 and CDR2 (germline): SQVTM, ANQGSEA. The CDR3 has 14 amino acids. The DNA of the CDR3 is TGCAGCGTTGGAAGGGAAATCCCTCACAATGTGCAGTTCTTC. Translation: CSVGREIPHNVQFF.

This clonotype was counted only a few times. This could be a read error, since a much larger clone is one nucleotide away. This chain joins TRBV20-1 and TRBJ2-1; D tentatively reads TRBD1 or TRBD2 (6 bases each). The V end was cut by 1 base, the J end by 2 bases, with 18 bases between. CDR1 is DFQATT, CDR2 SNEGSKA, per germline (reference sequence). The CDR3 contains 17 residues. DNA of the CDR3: TGCAGTGCTAGAGGGATCAGGGGCGGGGTTACCTACAATGAGCAGTTCTTC. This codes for CSARGIRGGVTYNEQFF.

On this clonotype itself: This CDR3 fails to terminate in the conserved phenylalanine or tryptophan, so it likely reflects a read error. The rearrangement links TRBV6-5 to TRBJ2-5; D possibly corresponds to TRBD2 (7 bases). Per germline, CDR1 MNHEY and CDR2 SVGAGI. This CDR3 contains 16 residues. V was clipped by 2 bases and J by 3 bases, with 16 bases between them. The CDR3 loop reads CASSYIGGGIEETQYL. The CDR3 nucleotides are TGTGCCAGCAGTTACATAGGGGGGGGGATCGAAGAGACCCAGTACCTC.

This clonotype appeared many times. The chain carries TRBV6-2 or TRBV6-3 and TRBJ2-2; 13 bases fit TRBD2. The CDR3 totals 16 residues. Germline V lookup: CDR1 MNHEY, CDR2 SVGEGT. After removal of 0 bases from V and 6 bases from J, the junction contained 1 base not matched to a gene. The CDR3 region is CASSYSTSGRSGELFF. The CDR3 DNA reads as TGTGCCAGCAGTTACTCGACTAGCGGGAGGTCCGGGGAGCTGTTTTTT.

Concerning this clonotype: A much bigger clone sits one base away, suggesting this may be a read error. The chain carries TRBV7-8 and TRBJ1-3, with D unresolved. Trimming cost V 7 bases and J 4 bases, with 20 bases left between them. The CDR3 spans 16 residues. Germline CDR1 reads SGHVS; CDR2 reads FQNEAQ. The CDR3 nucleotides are TGTGCCAGCACCAAGACCTGGAGGGCTGCGGGAAACACCATATATTTT. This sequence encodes CASTKTWRAAGNTIYF.

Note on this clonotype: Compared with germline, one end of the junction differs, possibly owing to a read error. In DNA, the CDR3 is TGTGTCAGCAGCCCCTTAGCGGGGGGGCGATCCTACAATGAGCAGTTCTTC. Translating gives CVSSPLAGGRSYNEQFF. The chain links TRBV5-4 to TRBJ2-1, with 11 bases lining up with TRBD2. This CDR3 contains 17 residues. Germline V gene lookup returns CDR1 SGHNT and CDR2 YYREEE (reference sequence).

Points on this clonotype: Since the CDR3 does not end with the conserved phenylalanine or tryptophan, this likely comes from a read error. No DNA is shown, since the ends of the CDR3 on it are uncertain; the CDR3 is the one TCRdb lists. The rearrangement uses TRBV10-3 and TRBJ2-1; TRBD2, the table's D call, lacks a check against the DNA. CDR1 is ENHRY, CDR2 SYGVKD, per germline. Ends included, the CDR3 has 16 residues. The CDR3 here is CAICISVGLADNEQFI.

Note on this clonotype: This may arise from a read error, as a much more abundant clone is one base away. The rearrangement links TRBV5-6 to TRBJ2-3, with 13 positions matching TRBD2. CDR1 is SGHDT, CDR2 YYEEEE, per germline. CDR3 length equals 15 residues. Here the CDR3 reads CAGRQGLAGIDTQYF. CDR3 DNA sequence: TGTGCCGGCAGGCAGGGACTAGCGGGAATAGATACGCAGTATTTT.

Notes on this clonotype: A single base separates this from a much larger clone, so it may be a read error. Written as DNA, the CDR3 is TGTACCAGCAGTCCACGGGGGGCAGGGGTTGGTTCACCCCTCCACTTT. Its translation is CTSSPRGAGVGSPLHF. J is TRBJ1-6 and V is TRBV12-3 or TRBV12-4; possibly TRBD1 for D (6 bases). The CDR3 sequence is 16 residues long.

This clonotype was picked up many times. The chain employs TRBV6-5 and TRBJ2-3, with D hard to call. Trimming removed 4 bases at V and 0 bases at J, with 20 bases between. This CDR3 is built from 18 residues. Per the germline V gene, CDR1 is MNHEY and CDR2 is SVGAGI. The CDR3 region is CASSSGSGLGTSTDTQYF. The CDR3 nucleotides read TGTGCCAGCAGTTCAGGATCCGGTCTGGGAACTAGCACAGATACGCAGTATTTT.

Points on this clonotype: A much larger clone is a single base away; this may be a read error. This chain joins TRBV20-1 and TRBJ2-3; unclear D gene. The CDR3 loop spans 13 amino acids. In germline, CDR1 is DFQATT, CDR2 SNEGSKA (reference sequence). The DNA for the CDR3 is TGCAATGCTAGTTACTACAGCACAGATACGCAGTATTTT. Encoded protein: CNASYYSTDTQYF.

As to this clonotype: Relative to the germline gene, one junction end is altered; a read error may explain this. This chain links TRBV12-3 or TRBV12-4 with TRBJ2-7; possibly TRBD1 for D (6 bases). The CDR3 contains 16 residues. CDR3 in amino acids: CPSSPLALGQPTEQYF. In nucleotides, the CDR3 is TGTCCCAGCAGTCCGTTAGCCCTCGGACAGCCTACGGAGCAGTACTTC.

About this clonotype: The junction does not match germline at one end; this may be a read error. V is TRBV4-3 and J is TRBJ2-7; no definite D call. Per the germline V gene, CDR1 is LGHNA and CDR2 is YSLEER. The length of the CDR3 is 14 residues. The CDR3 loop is CASSQGTRGYEQHF. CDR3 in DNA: TGCGCCAGCAGCCAAGGAACCAGAGGCTACGAGCAGCACTTC.

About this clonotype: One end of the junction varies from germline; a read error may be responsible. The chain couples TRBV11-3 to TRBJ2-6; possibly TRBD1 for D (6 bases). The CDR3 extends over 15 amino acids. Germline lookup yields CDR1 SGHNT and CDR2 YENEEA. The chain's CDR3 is CASSQQGSRANVLTF. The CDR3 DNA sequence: TGCGCCAGCAGCCAACAGGGTTCTAGGGCCAATGTCCTGACTTTC.